Sequencing of this T cell receptor (beta chain) was carried out in a study of T-cell reconstitution after alpha-beta-depleted transplantation in children (dated by TCRdb to 2016 to 2017). About the study as a whole: T-cell immune reconstitution after TCRalphabeta/CD19-depleted allogeneic hematopoietic cell transplantation in children was quantitatively tracked in the study by means of TCR repertoire profiling. General study outcomes and caveats: The apparently early alphabetaT-cell count recovery about two months after transplant was reportedly dependent on only several hundred rapidly expanded clones derived from non-depleted graft cells. The frequencies of hyperexpanded clones fell over the following months, and after one year, T-cell counts and TCRbeta diversity were mostly attributed to newly produced T cells. The high TCRbeta diversity at day 60 in some patients was ascribed to recipient T cells and intrathymic progenitors that had survived conditioning.

This specimen's treatment or condition label, per the study, means: allogeneic hematopoietic cell transplantation with graft depleted of TCRalphabeta T cells and CD19 B cells. The transplant recipients were children given TCRalphabeta/CD19-depleted allogeneic hematopoietic cell grafts. The CDR3 measures 14 amino acids from cysteine to phenylalanine. Solely the CDR3 DNA is kept, with 42 bases framed from the first base. V lost 4 bases and J lost 2 bases; the stretch between them is 14 bases long. According to the germline V gene, CDR1 reads SQVTM and CDR2 reads ANQGSEA. This clonotype was seen at least ten times. Its antigen has not been determined. Per-base qualities were not stored, and no clone one base away is much larger. Libraries were made using PCR. The data were produced on an Illumina HiSeq 2500. TCR libraries were prepared with molecular barcoding, using unique molecular identifiers to normalize TCRbeta repertoire quantification. TCRdb handled the public reads itself, with Q25 trimming in fastp and clone calling in MiXCR, and kept productive beta chains. Every distinct CDR3 protein forms one entry, paired with its most common genes and DNA. The sample includes around 300,000 distinct CDR3 sequences, with just over 7.5% observed a single time. Together, the top ten hold approximately 9.6% of the sample.

The rearrangement combines TRBV29-1 with TRBJ1-2; the D gene identity is not certain. Specimen: peripheral blood, collected 360 days after TCRalphabeta/CD19-depleted stem cell transplant. The source of this sequence is a female patient aged 2-9 years who had a stem cell transplant for Fanconi anemia, so the T cells may come from the graft donor. The CDR3 has the sequence CSVVDFRMNYGYTF. Read as DNA, the sequence is TGCAGCGTTGTCGATTTCAGGATGAACTATGGCTACACCTTC.